This T cell receptor (beta chain) was obtained from a study of immune cell composition in non-small cell lung cancer. Overall study results and limits: Tumour-associated clones >0.5% occurred in about a third of adenocarcinomas, about 80% of squamous.

Sequencing was performed with immunoSEQ multiplex PCR; in TCRdb, only in-frame clones are kept and a portion is missing. The table includes 2,000 or so clones, 70% to 75% detected once. This clone appeared once. Its antigen remains unidentified. The trim removed 4 bases at V and 5 bases at J, leaving 15 bases unmatched. Germline V lookup: CDR1 SNHLY, CDR2 FYNNEI. The CDR3 loop spans 17 amino acids. This rearrangement joins TRBV2 to TRBJ2-5; 8 bases align to TRBD2. The sequenced sample was lung tumor tissue. The sequence was collected from a human donor with non-small cell lung cancer. The CDR3 DNA is TGTGCCAGCAGTGCGAGATTAGCGGGGTCGGGTGGGGAGACCCAGTACTTC. Translating it yields CASSARLAGSGGETQYF.